This TCR beta chain was obtained from a study of CD8+ T cells in alopecia areata. Sequencing relied on a cDNA template that was reverse transcribed from extracted RNA. Produced via immunoSEQ multiplex PCR; TCRdb's table is partial and in-frame only. The sample holds 65,000 to 70,000 clones, roughly 57% seen once. The CDR3 has 14 residues. Looked up from germline, CDR1 is LNHNV and CDR2 is YYDKDF (reference sequence). V was trimmed by 1 base and J by 3 bases, leaving 10 bases between them. The sample in question was CD8+ T cells sorted from blood, obtained at week 0. The chain joins TRBV15 to TRBJ2-7, with D perhaps TRBD2 (6 bases). This clonotype was sampled from a human donor with alopecia areata. CDR3 loop: CATSRGLEGYEQYF. The CDR3 DNA reads as TGTGCCACCAGCAGAGGACTAGAGGGCTACGAGCAGTACTTC.